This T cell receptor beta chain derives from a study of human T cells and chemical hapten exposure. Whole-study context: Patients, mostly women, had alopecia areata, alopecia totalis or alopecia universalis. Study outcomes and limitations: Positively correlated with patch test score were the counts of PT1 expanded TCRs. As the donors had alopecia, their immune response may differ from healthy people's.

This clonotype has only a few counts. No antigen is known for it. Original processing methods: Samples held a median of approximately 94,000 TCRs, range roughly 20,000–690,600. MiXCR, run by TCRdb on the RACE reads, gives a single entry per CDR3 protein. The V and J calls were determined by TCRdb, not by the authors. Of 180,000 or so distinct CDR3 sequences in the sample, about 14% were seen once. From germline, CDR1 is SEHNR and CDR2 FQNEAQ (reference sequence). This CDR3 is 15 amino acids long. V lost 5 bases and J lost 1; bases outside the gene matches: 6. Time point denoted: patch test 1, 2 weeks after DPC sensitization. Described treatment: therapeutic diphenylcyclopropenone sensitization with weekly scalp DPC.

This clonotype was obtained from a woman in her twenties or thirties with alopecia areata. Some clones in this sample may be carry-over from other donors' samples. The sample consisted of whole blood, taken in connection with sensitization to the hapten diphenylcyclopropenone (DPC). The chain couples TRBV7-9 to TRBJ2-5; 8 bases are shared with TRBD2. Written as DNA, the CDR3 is TGTGCCAGCAGCATTCTAGGGACTAGCCAAGAGACCCAGTACTTC. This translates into CASSILGTSQETQYF.